The 22 T cell receptor beta chains presented below share a single source sample, sequenced in a study of T cell responses to AZD1222 COVID-19 vaccine. Measured with immunoSEQ multiplex PCR; TCRdb has only the in-frame clones, and not every one. This sample has approximately 130,000 clones, with approximately 90% found just once. The source was peripheral blood, collected on day 0 of AZD1222 vaccination. The receptors derive from an adult in good health.

This clone was detected only once. V gene TRBV7-3 combines with J gene TRBJ2-5; 7 nucleotides align to TRBD2. CDR1 is SGHTA and CDR2 is FQGTGA in the germline V gene. V gave up 4 bases and J gave up 2 bases; unmatched junction bases: 10. This CDR3 is built from 16 residues. The CDR3 coding sequence is TGTGCCAGCAGCTCCATTGGGGGGGTTTCGCAAGAGACCCAGTACTTC. It codes for CASSSIGGVSQETQYF.

This clone was found once. The CDR3 DNA reads TGTGCCAGCAGCTTCGGGACAGGGCGCGACCTCCGTGGCTACACCTTC. Encoded protein: CASSFGTGRDLRGYTF. The V call is TRBV7-9, the J call TRBJ1-2, with 9 bases lining up with TRBD1. This CDR3 contains 16 residues. Unmatched junction bases numbered 12, after V lost 3 bases and J lost 7 bases. Germline V gene lookup returns CDR1 SEHNR and CDR2 FQNEAQ (reference sequence).

V and J are TRBV27 and TRBJ1-5; D perhaps matches TRBD1 (5 bases). CDR1 MNHEY and CDR2 SMNVEV come from the germline V gene (reference sequence). Trimming cost V 1 base and J 5 bases, with 12 bases left between them. The CDR3 spans 15 residues. The CDR3: CASSLLGGLDQPQHF. CDR3 in DNA: TGTGCCAGCAGTTTATTGGGGGGGTTAGATCAGCCCCAGCATTTT.

The chain links TRBV5-1 to TRBJ2-3; 7 bases line up with TRBD1. Germline V gene lookup returns CDR1 SGHRS and CDR2 YFSETQ. V lost 4 bases, J lost 8 bases, and 7 bases stayed unmatched. This CDR3 contains 13 residues. The CDR3 is CASSPEQGSTQYF. The CDR3 DNA reads as TGCGCCAGCAGCCCCGAACAGGGGAGTACGCAGTATTTT.

This rearrangement joins TRBV3-1 (or the pseudogene TRBV3-2) to TRBJ1-2; the D is unclear. This CDR3 comprises 13 residues. CDR1 LGHDT and CDR2 YNNKEL come from the germline V gene (reference sequence). Between the trimmed V and J ends, which lost 5 bases and 0 bases, there was a span of 7 bases. Written as DNA, the CDR3 is TGTGCCAGCAGCTACTTAGCTAACTATGGCTACACCTTC. It translates to CASSYLANYGYTF.

The rearrangement uses TRBV7-8 and TRBJ2-5, with 8 bases lining up with TRBD1. The CDR3 length is 14 residues. J gave up 5 bases and V 5 bases, and 7 bases lay outside the gene matches. Germline V gives CDR1 SGHVS, CDR2 FQNEAQ. CDR3 in DNA: TGTGCCAGCAGCATATGGACAGGGTTGGAGACCCAGTACTTC. Translation: CASSIWTGLETQYF.

As concerns this clone: Its ends do not fully match the called genes, so a read error is possible. This rearrangement joins TRBV6-5 to TRBJ1-3; D unclear. The length of the CDR3 is 15 residues. The germline gives CDR1 MNHEY, CDR2 SVGAGI. CDR3: CASSTRTSPGNTMYF. In nucleotides, the CDR3 is TGTGCCAGCAGTACGCGGACCTCGCCGGGAAACACCATGTATTTT.

This sequence joins TRBV11-2 and TRBJ2-3, with 9 bases that match TRBD2. The CDR3 length is 14 residues. Germline CDR1 reads SGHAT; CDR2 reads FQNNGV. The junction had 5 bases not matched to a gene; V was cut back by 2 bases and J by 8 bases. The CDR3: CASSLSGLAFTQYF. DNA for the CDR3: TGTGCCAGCAGCTTATCCGGACTAGCGTTTACGCAGTATTTT. Full variable domain (remainder filled in from reference TRBV11-2 and TRBJ2-3): EAGVAQSPRYKIIEKRQSVAFWCNPISGHATLYWYQQILGQGPKLLIQFQNNGVVDDSQLPKDRFSAERLKGVDSTLKIQPAKLEDSAVYLCASSLSGLAFTQYFGPGTRLTVL.

The chain links TRBV14 to TRBJ2-7; 13 nucleotides match TRBD2. Unmatched junction bases numbered 8, after V lost 5 bases and J lost 4 bases. The CDR3 contains 16 residues. Germline-derived CDR1 and CDR2 are SGHDN and FVKESK. The DNA of the CDR3 is TGTGCCAGCAGCTGGACTAGCGGGAGAGGTATTTACGAGCAGTACTTC. It is translated as CASSWTSGRGIYEQYF.

The chain employs TRBV27 and TRBJ2-1; 8 nucleotides align to TRBD2. Per germline, CDR1 MNHEY and CDR2 SMNVEV (reference sequence). J lost 7 bases, V lost 7 bases, and 9 bases had no gene match. The CDR3 loop spans 14 amino acids. The CDR3 DNA follows: TGTGCCAGCATAGGCAGCGGGAGTTATAATGAGCAGTTCTTC. It is translated as CASIGSGSYNEQFF.

The genes are TRBV4-3 and TRBJ1-2, with no clear D. Germline assignment: CDR1 LGHNA and CDR2 YSLEER. V lost 0 bases and J lost 5, with 7 bases in between. CDR3 length: 13 amino acids. CDR3: CASSQDTGYGYTF. The CDR3 DNA is TGCGCCAGCAGCCAAGATACGGGGTATGGCTACACCTTC.

The gene calls are TRBV27 and TRBJ1-5, with no clear D. CDR1 and CDR2 (germline): MNHEY, SMNVEV (reference sequence). This CDR3 region has 12 residues. The ends were cut back, 11 bases at V and 5 bases at J, with 13 bases in the middle. For the CDR3, the DNA is TGTGCCCCGGGAGGGCACGATCAGCCCCAGCATTTT. Translated, it gives CAPGGHDQPQHF.

The chain is built from TRBV7-2 and TRBJ1-1; 9 bases fit TRBD1. V was clipped by 3 bases and J by 5 bases; unmatched bases: 4. The germline CDR1 and CDR2 sequences are SGHTA and FQGNSA. The CDR3 is made up of 14 amino acids. DNA for the CDR3: TGTGCCAGCAGCTTTAACAGGGGGCGTACTGAAGCTTTCTTT. Amino acid sequence: CASSFNRGRTEAFF.

This clone was detected only once. This chain joins TRBV7-8 and TRBJ1-5; possible D gene TRBD1, 5 bases. V was pared by 6 bases and J by 1 base, with 13 bases between. The CDR3 length is 15 residues. CDR1 and CDR2 (germline): SGHVS, FQNEAQ. CDR3 in amino acids: CASSGVWGSNQPQHF. The DNA for the CDR3 is TGTGCCAGCAGTGGGGTCTGGGGGAGCAATCAGCCCCAGCATTTT.

This chain links TRBV3-1 (or the pseudogene TRBV3-2) with TRBJ1-2; D might be TRBD1 (6 bases). Germline V lookup: CDR1 LGHDT, CDR2 YNNKEL (reference sequence). CDR3 size: 14 residues. Trimming removed 3 bases from V and 6 bases from J, with 14 bases in between. The DNA for the CDR3 is TGTGCCAGCAGCCAGTGGGGGCCCGGAGATGGCTACACCTTC. Translating it yields CASSQWGPGDGYTF.

This sequence joins TRBV30 and TRBJ2-7; 7 bases are a match to TRBD1. The junction had 4 bases not matched to a gene; V was cut back by 3 bases and J by 2 bases. The V gene's germline CDR1 is GTSNPN and CDR2 SVGIG (reference sequence). The CDR3 sequence is 13 residues long. The CDR3 spells CAWRVQGAYEQYF. CDR3 bases: TGTGCCTGGAGAGTCCAGGGGGCCTACGAGCAGTACTTC.

The chain joins TRBV20-1 to TRBJ1-1; no clear D gene. The CDR3 is 11 amino acids. Germline loops: CDR1 DFQATT, CDR2 SNEGSKA (reference sequence). Here the CDR3 DNA reads TGCACGCTCCTGTGGCACACTGAAGCTTTCTTT. It specifies CTLLWHTEAFF.

The V call is TRBV18, the J call TRBJ2-2; D is undetermined. The CDR3 has 14 residues. V dropped 2 bases and J dropped 3 bases, with 7 bases sitting between them. Germline values: CDR1 KGHSH, CDR2 LQKENI. In DNA, the CDR3 is TGTGCCAGCTCACCATCAACCTACACCGGGGAGCTGTTTTTT. This gives the protein CASSPSTYTGELFF.

The chain is built from TRBV28 and TRBJ2-7; a possible D gene is TRBD2 (6 bases). Germline V CDR1 and CDR2: MDHEN, SYDVKM. Trimming took off 8 bases at V and 0 bases at J, with 17 bases between the two ends. This CDR3 is 15 amino acids long. CDR3 sequence: CASCVRGRDSYEQYF. The CDR3, as DNA: TGTGCCAGCTGTGTTCGTGGGCGGGACTCCTACGAGCAGTACTTC.

The J gene is TRBJ2-7, the V gene TRBV27, with D perhaps TRBD2 (5 bases). Looked up from germline, CDR1 is MNHEY and CDR2 is SMNVEV (reference sequence). V gave up 5 bases and J gave up 5 bases, with 16 bases separating them. This CDR3 is 14 amino acids long. CDR3 region: CASSRPGWVDEQYF. CDR3 in DNA: TGTGCCAGCAGTCGCCCGGGATGGGTCGACGAGCAGTACTTC.

This clone was seen more than once but under ten times. The gene calls are TRBV5-8 and TRBJ1-2; D not resolved. CDR3 length: 12 amino acids. The V gene lost 0 bases and the J gene lost 7 bases, with 7 bases spanning the gap. Looked up from germline, CDR1 is SGHTS and CDR2 is YDEGEE. The CDR3 loop is CASSLEGLGYTF. In nucleotides, the CDR3 is TGTGCCAGCAGCTTGGAGGGTCTTGGCTACACCTTC.

The rearrangement uses TRBV2 and TRBJ1-1; possible D gene TRBD1, 5 bases. The V end lost 4 bases, the J end lost 1 base, and 13 bases lay between the germline ends. Germline V gene sequence: CDR1 SNHLY, CDR2 FYNNEI. The CDR3 length is 15 residues. CDR3 protein: CASSALMGGNTEAFF. The CDR3 DNA follows: TGTGCCAGCAGTGCCCTGATGGGGGGGAACACTGAAGCTTTCTTT. The complete variable domain, with remaining parts taken from reference TRBV2 and TRBJ1-1, reads EPEVTQTPSHQVTQMGQEVILRCVPISNHLYFYWYRQILGQKVEFLVSFYNNEISEKSEIFDDQFSVERPDGSNFTLKIRSTKLEDSAMYFCASSALMGGNTEAFFGQGTRLTVV.